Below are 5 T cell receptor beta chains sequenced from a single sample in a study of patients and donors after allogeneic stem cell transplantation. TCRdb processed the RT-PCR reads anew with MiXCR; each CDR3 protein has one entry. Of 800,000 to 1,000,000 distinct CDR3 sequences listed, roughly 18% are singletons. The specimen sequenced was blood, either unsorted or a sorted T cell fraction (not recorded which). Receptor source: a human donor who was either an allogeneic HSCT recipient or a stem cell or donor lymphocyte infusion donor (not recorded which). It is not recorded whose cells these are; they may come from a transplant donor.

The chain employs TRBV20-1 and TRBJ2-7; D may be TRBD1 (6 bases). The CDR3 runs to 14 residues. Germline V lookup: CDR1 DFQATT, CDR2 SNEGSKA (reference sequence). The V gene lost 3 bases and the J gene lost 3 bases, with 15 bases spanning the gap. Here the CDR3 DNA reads TGCAGTGCTAGGCCCCGGGACAACAACTACGAGCAGTACTTC. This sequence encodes CSARPRDNNYEQYF.

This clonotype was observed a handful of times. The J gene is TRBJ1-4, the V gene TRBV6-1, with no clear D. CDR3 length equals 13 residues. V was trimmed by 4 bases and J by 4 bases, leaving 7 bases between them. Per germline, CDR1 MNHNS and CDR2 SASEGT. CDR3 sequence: CASSGRRNEKLFF. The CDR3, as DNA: TGTGCCAGCAGTGGGAGGCGTAATGAAAAACTGTTTTTT.

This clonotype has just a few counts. The CDR3 DNA is TGCAGTGCTAGAGACAGTTCCGAGCAGTACTTC. This translates into CSARDSSEQYF. The chain combines TRBV20-1 with TRBJ2-7; no clear D gene. The CDR3 contains 11 residues. The V and J ends lost 0 bases and 6 bases respectively, with 6 bases between them. Germline CDR1 is DFQATT and CDR2 is SNEGSKA (reference sequence).

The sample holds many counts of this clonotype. The CDR3 nucleotides read TGTGCCAGCAGTTCTATTAGACAGACGAACACCGGGGAGCTGTTTTTT. Translating gives CASSSIRQTNTGELFF. This chain connects TRBV12-3 or TRBV12-4 to TRBJ2-2, with D possibly matching TRBD1 (5 bases). The V gene lost 4 bases and the J gene lost 0 bases, with 12 bases spanning the gap. The CDR3 extends over 16 amino acids.

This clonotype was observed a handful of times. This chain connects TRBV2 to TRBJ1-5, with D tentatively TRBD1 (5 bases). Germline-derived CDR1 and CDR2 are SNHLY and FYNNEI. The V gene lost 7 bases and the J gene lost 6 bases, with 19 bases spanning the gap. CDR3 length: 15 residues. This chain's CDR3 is CASTRGRERGQPQHF. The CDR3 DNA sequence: TGTGCCAGCACCCGGGGGAGGGAAAGGGGTCAGCCCCAGCATTTT. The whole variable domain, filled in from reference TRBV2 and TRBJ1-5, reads EPEVTQTPSHQVTQMGQEVILRCVPISNHLYFYWYRQILGQKVEFLVSFYNNEISEKSEIFDDQFSVERPDGSNFTLKIRSTKLEDSAMYFCASTRGRERGQPQHFGDGTRLSIL.